The present entry profiles one T cell receptor beta chain with its context. Its antigen is unknown. Primers: 60 Vbeta forward and 13 Jbeta reverse. Assay used: immunoSEQ multiplex PCR; TCRdb lists only in-frame clones, some missing. The repertoire holds approximately 150,000 clones, with roughly 80% as singletons. Germline lookup yields CDR1 MDHEN and CDR2 SYDVKM. V shed 5 bases and J 5 bases; nucleotides not matched to a gene: 9. The CDR3 consists of 15 residues. The sample belongs to a study of cytomegalovirus exposure and HLA in healthy donors. Study details: Among approximately 390 genotyped donors, roughly 80% fell in the Caucasian-associated ancestry cluster.

Study outcomes and limitations: Testing in vitro showed three CMV-associated chains specific for CMV antigens. A highly shared variant cluster was judged a likely technical artifact. Reported results showed that the classifier diagnosed cytomegalovirus status with high specificity and sensitivity.

Sequencing used PBMCs. The origin of this receptor is a man aged 45 to 65 in good health and CMV-seropositive. The chain uses TRBV28 and TRBJ1-5, with 7 positions matching TRBD1. The CDR3 DNA reads as TGTGCCAGCAGTCGCTACAGGGGTCCCTATCAGCCCCAGCATTTT. It is translated as CASSRYRGPYQPQHF.